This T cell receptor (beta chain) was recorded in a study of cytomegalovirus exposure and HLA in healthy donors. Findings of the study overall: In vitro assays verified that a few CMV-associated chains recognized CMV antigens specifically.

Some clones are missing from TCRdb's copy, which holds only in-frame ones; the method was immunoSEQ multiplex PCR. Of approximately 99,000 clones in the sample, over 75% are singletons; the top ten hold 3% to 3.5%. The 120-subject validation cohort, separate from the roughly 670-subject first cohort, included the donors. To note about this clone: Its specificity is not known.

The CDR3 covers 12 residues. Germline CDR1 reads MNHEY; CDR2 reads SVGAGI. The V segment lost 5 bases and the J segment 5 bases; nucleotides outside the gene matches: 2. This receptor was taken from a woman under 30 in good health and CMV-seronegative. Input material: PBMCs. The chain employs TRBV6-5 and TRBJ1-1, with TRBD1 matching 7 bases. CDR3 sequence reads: CASSHRGTEAFF. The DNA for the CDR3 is TGTGCCAGCAGTCACAGGGGTACTGAAGCTTTCTTT.